Listed below are T cell receptor beta chains from one sample, sequenced in a study of cytomegalovirus exposure and HLA in healthy donors. TCRdb's table, derived via immunoSEQ multiplex PCR, lists solely in-frame clones and lacks some. Of 220,000 or so clones listed, approximately 83% were seen once; the top ten hold about 14%. The sequenced sample was PBMCs. The receptors stem from a woman in her thirties in good health and CMV-seropositive. CDR3s include the opening cysteine and the closing phenylalanine or tryptophan. The order of the fields is D gene, clone size, J gene, V gene, CDR3 protein, CDR3 DNA. The D gene is left open where the match is weak. Size values are once, few and many counts, or a class for expanded clones, and some rows have none.

NA,once,TRBJ2-2,TRBV19,CASSDDIRGGFSGELFF,TGTGCCAGTAGCGACGACATAAGGGGTGGGTTTTCCGGGGAGCTGTTTTTT
TRBD2,NA,TRBJ2-2,TRBV28,CASSPLTSGYTGELFF,TGTGCCAGCAGCCCCTTGACTAGCGGGTACACCGGGGAGCTGTTTTTT
NA,NA,TRBJ2-7,TRBV9,CASSARSSYEQYF,TGTGCCAGCAGCGCCAGGAGCTCCTACGAGCAGTACTTC
NA,NA,TRBJ1-4,TRBV5-1,CASSLNSEKLFF,TGCGCCAGCAGCTTAAACAGTGAAAAACTGTTTTTT
NA,NA,TRBJ2-1,TRBV2,CASSELRGRGGVRGTIKQFF,TGTGCCAGCAGTGAATTACGCGGGAGAGGGGGGGTACGCGGTACAATTAAGCAGTTCTTC
NA,few,TRBJ2-7,TRBV20-1,CSARDSEQYF,TGCAGTGCTAGAGACTCCGAGCAGTACTTC
NA,NA,TRBJ1-1,TRBV5-1,CASLGQRGGRTEAFF,TGCGCCAGCTTGGGGCAGAGGGGAGGGAGAACTGAAGCTTTCTTT
NA,NA,TRBJ1-1,TRBV30,CAWSRQKNTEAFF,TGTGCCTGGAGTCGACAGAAGAACACTGAAGCTTTCTTT
TRBD1,NA,TRBJ1-5,TRBV28,CASRGQVPLNQPQHF,TGTGCCAGCAGAGGACAGGTCCCACTCAATCAGCCCCAGCATTTT
NA,NA,TRBJ2-7,TRBV29-1,CSVVVTWEAEQYF,TGCAGCGTTGTGGTGACTTGGGAGGCCGAGCAGTACTTC
NA,NA,TRBJ1-1,TRBV14,CASSQDLRTGAFF,TGTGCCAGCAGCCAAGATTTACGAACAGGAGCTTTCTTT
TRBD1,NA,TRBJ2-1,TRBV5-6,CASSYPGQGGHEQFF,TGTGCCAGCAGTTACCCGGGACAGGGTGGGCATGAGCAGTTCTTC
NA,NA,TRBJ2-3,TRBV27,CASSLDLGDTQYF,TGTGCCAGCAGTTTGGACTTAGGAGATACGCAGTATTTT
TRBD2,NA,TRBJ2-5,TRBV6-1,CASSGASGRYIQETQYF,TGTGCCAGCAGTGGGGCTAGCGGGAGATATATCCAAGAGACCCAGTACTTC
NA,NA,TRBJ1-2,TRBV6-5,CASSYSGGIYGYTF,TGTGCCAGCAGTTACTCCGGGGGGATCTATGGCTACACCTTC
NA,NA,TRBJ2-7,TRBV27,CASSLSRGGMVYEQYF,TGTGCCAGCAGTTTATCGAGGGGCGGGATGGTTTACGAGCAGTACTTC
NA,NA,TRBJ2-7,TRBV2,CASKREWSPRSYEQYF,TGTGCCAGCAAAAGAGAGTGGAGTCCCCGCTCCTACGAGCAGTACTTC
NA,NA,TRBJ2-3,TRBV13,CASSQHTGTDTQYF,TGTGCCAGCAGCCAACATACGGGGACAGATACGCAGTATTTT
NA,NA,TRBJ1-2,TRBV29-1,CSVGGYTF,TGCAGCGTTGGTGGCTACACCTTC
NA,few,TRBJ1-1,TRBV11-3,CASSDGPDGEAFF,TGTGCCAGCAGCGACGGACCTGACGGTGAAGCTTTCTTT
NA,few,TRBJ2-3,TRBV18,CASSQADTQYF,TGTGCCAGCTCACAGGCAGATACGCAGTATTTT
TRBD1,NA,TRBJ2-2,TRBV30,CAWSVGASTGAGELFF,TGTGCCTGGTCCGTTGGCGCCTCGACAGGGGCCGGGGAGCTGTTTTTT
NA,NA,TRBJ2-7,TRBV28,CASSFRRSRIYEQYF,TGTGCCAGCAGTTTTCGACGATCCAGGATTTACGAGCAGTACTTC
NA,NA,TRBJ2-2,TRBV28,CASSRGEDDTGELFF,TGTGCCAGCAGCCGAGGCGAAGACGACACCGGGGAGCTGTTTTTT
NA,NA,TRBJ2-1,TRBV27,CASSLSLFPLETLNEQFF,TGTGCCAGCAGTTTATCGCTATTTCCTCTAGAAACCCTCAATGAGCAGTTCTTC
NA,NA,TRBJ1-5,TRBV27,CASSSGPPELYQPQHF,TGTGCCAGCAGTTCTGGACCTCCGGAGCTTTATCAGCCCCAGCATTTT
NA,NA,TRBJ1-2,TRBV5-1,CASSFGGPSYGYTF,TGCGCCAGCAGCTTTGGGGGGCCAAGCTATGGCTACACCTTC
NA,NA,TRBJ2-7,TRBV27,CASSSVGSSYEQYF,TGTGCCAGCAGTTCAGTAGGCAGCTCCTACGAGCAGTACTTC
NA,NA,TRBJ2-3,TRBV5-6,CASSSYTDTQYF,TGTGCCAGCAGCAGTTACACAGATACGCAGTATTTT
NA,few,TRBJ2-3,TRBV20-1,CSPEHHDTQYF,TGCAGTCCCGAACACCATGATACGCAGTATTTT
NA,NA,TRBJ2-3,TRBV5-6,CASSFQGFSLTDTQYF,TGTGCCAGCAGCTTTCAGGGATTTTCCCTCACAGATACGCAGTATTTT
NA,NA,TRBJ2-7,TRBV4-1,CASSQAGTSTYEQYF,TGCGCCAGCAGCCAGGCGGGAACATCGACCTACGAGCAGTACTTC
NA,NA,TRBJ1-2,TRBV27,CASSLLGTGYGYTF,TGTGCCAGCAGTTTATTGGGGACGGGGTATGGCTACACCTTC
TRBD1,NA,TRBJ2-7,TRBV27,CASSQWTGAAYEQYF,TGTGCCAGCAGCCAGTGGACAGGGGCAGCCTACGAGCAGTACTTC
NA,NA,TRBJ2-1,TRBV30,CAWSRDTGSGNNEQFF,TGTGCCTGGAGTCGAGACACAGGGTCGGGCAACAATGAGCAGTTCTTC
NA,NA,TRBJ1-2,TRBV2,CASRTQVHGYTF,TGTGCCAGCAGAACTCAGGTTCATGGCTACACCTTC
NA,NA,TRBJ2-7,TRBV30,CAWSAPDIYEQYF,TGTGCCTGGAGTGCCCCGGACATTTACGAGCAGTACTTC
NA,once,TRBJ2-2,TRBV7-3,CASGGLNTGELFF,TGTGCCAGCGGTGGACTGAACACCGGGGAGCTGTTTTTT
NA,NA,TRBJ1-4,TRBV7-2,CASSLAVGTDEKLFF,TGTGCCAGCAGCTTAGCGGTGGGGACGGATGAAAAACTGTTTTTT
TRBD2,NA,TRBJ2-3,TRBV6-5,CASRKTSGSTDTQYF,TGTGCCAGCAGGAAGACTAGCGGAAGCACAGATACGCAGTATTTT
NA,NA,TRBJ2-7,TRBV6-1,CASSEGTAILEQYF,TGTGCCAGCAGTGAAGGGACCGCGATTCTTGAGCAGTACTTC
TRBD1,NA,TRBJ1-5,TRBV6-5,CASSYSTGGGQPQHF,TGTGCCAGCAGTTACTCGACAGGGGGAGGGCAGCCCCAGCATTTT